This T cell receptor (beta chain) originates from a study of T-cell reconstitution after alpha-beta-depleted transplantation in children. This CDR3 has 10 amino acids. Germline values: CDR1 MNHEY, CDR2 SMNVEV (reference sequence). Unique molecular identifiers featured in how the TCRbeta library was prepared. TCRdb independently ran MiXCR on the PCR reads; one entry per CDR3 protein. This sample has 380,000 or so distinct CDR3 sequences; roughly 14% occur once, and the top ten carry roughly 4.3%. This clonotype has more than one count but fewer than ten. Mismatch with germline at one junction end may stem from a read error.

This specimen was PBMCs, taken from the stem cell graft. The V call is TRBV27, the J call TRBJ2-7; D not certain. The receptor comes from a human donor who donated a stem cell graft to a child with Fanconi anemia. For the CDR3, the DNA is TGTGCCAGCACCCTACCGCCGGTGTGGTTC. It yields the protein CASTLPPVWF.